The 21 T cell receptor beta chains given below trace back to one sample, sequenced in a study of blood T cell repertoires in COVID-19. Only in-frame clones appear in the TCRdb table, and some are missing; sequencing was by immunoSEQ multiplex PCR. The table includes under 200,000 clones, less than 85% detected once. The specimen sequenced was PBMCs or T cells enriched from blood (not recorded which). These TCRs come from a man in his sixties who had recovered from COVID-19.

The chain links TRBV7-9 to TRBJ1-4; tentatively, D is TRBD1 (5 bases). Trimming shortened V by 0 bases and J by 7 bases, and 12 bases separated the two germline ends. The CDR3 is 15 amino acids. The germline V gene has CDR1 SEHNR and CDR2 FQNEAQ (reference sequence). CDR3 nucleotide sequence: TGTGCCAGCAGCTTAGCGCTGGGGCAAGGTGAAAAACTGTTTTTT. Encoded protein: CASSLALGQGEKLFF.

The CDR3 protein is CASSPDSGQHYGYTF. CDR3 in DNA: TGTGCCAGTAGTCCTGACAGCGGACAGCACTATGGCTACACCTTC. The rearrangement joins TRBV19 to TRBJ1-2; tentatively, D is TRBD1 (6 bases). Germline lookup yields CDR1 LNHDA and CDR2 SQIVND (reference sequence). CDR3 length: 15 residues. With 5 bases removed from V and 3 bases from J, the gap between germline ends came to 16 bases.

This clone was seen only once. The rearrangement links TRBV3-1 (or the pseudogene TRBV3-2) to TRBJ1-3; the D is unclear. CDR3 length: 13 residues. Germline V lookup: CDR1 LGHDT, CDR2 YNNKEL (reference sequence). V lost 2 bases and J lost 0, with 2 bases in between. The CDR3 here is CASSQRSGNTIYF. The CDR3 nucleotides read TGTGCCAGCAGCCAACGCTCTGGAAACACCATATATTTT.

The gene calls are TRBV13 and TRBJ2-2; 14 nucleotides agree with TRBD2. The CDR3 contains 20 residues. Germline V gene sequence: CDR1 PRHDT, CDR2 FYEKMQ (reference sequence). V was clipped by 5 bases and J by 2 bases; unmatched bases: 13. The CDR3 here is CASSPGTSGSWVKNTGELFF. The DNA of the CDR3 is TGTGCCAGCAGCCCCGGGACTAGCGGGAGCTGGGTTAAAAACACCGGGGAGCTGTTTTTT. The full variable domain, its missing parts supplied by reference TRBV13 and TRBJ2-2, is AAGVIQSPRHLIKEKRETATLKCYPIPRHDTVYWYQQGPGQDPQFLISFYEKMQSDKGSIPDRFSAQQFSDYHSELNMSSLELGDSALYFCASSPGTSGSWVKNTGELFFGEGSRLTVL.

V and J are TRBV4-1 and TRBJ2-5; 11 bases line up with TRBD2. The CDR3 covers 16 residues. The junction had 10 bases not matched to a gene; V was cut back by 5 bases and J by 5 bases. Germline V gene lookup returns CDR1 MGHRA and CDR2 YSYEKL. The CDR3 is CASSTPGTSGGETQYF. As DNA, the CDR3 is TGCGCCAGCAGCACCCCCGGGACTAGCGGTGGGGAGACCCAGTACTTC.

CDR3 sequence: CASSAPGQGYEQYF. CDR3 bases: TGTGCCAGTAGCGCTCCGGGACAGGGCTACGAGCAGTACTTC. The chain combines TRBV19 with TRBJ2-7; 9 bases map to TRBD1. Germline CDR1 reads LNHDA; CDR2 reads SQIVND (reference sequence). The CDR3 extends over 14 amino acids. V was pared by 6 bases and J by 3 bases, with 6 bases of the junction left unmatched.

The chain carries TRBV7-6 and TRBJ2-7, with 8 positions matching TRBD2. J was trimmed by 4 bases and V by 1 base; bases with no gene match: 21. The length of the CDR3 is 20 residues. The V gene's germline CDR1 is SGHVS and CDR2 FNYEAQ. CDR3 loop: CASSLVGFSSGGPNLYEQYF. In nucleotides, the CDR3 is TGTGCCAGCAGCTTAGTCGGGTTTAGCAGCGGGGGCCCGAACTTGTACGAGCAGTACTTC.

The genes are TRBV18 and TRBJ1-2; TRBD1 aligns across 7 bases. There are 14 residues in the CDR3. CDR1 and CDR2 (germline): KGHSH, LQKENI. The ends lost 1 base at V and 5 bases at J; junction bases unmatched: 4. The CDR3 loop reads CASSPQGAQYGYTF. The CDR3 DNA sequence: TGTGCCAGCTCACCACAGGGGGCGCAGTATGGCTACACCTTC.

This chain joins TRBV9 and TRBJ2-1, with TRBD1 identical over 8 bases. Germline trimming cut 4 bases from V and 4 bases from J; bases unmatched to any gene: 7. Germline values: CDR1 SGDLS, CDR2 YYNGEE. This CDR3 has 15 residues. The CDR3 spells CASSLSGQGYNEQFF. CDR3 DNA: TGTGCCAGCAGCCTCTCAGGACAGGGTTACAATGAGCAGTTCTTC.

This rearrangement joins TRBV24-1 to TRBJ2-1; 15 bases map to TRBD2. The length of the CDR3 is 17 residues. V shed 3 bases, J shed 6 bases, and the junction held 5 bases outside the gene matches. The V gene's germline CDR1 is KGHDR and CDR2 SFDVKD. CDR3 in amino acids: CATSDGLAGGPVNEQFF. The CDR3 DNA is TGTGCCACCAGTGATGGACTAGCGGGAGGGCCGGTCAATGAGCAGTTCTTC.

This chain connects TRBV7-2 to TRBJ2-7, with 10 bases that match TRBD1. CDR3 length equals 14 residues. V lost 1 base and J lost 6; bases outside the gene matches: 3. The germline V gene has CDR1 SGHTA and CDR2 FQGNSA. The CDR3 is CASSLGGTGVEQYF. The CDR3 bases are TGTGCCAGCAGCTTAGGGGGGACAGGGGTCGAGCAGTACTTC.

This sequence joins TRBV6-5 and TRBJ2-2; 10 positions match TRBD1. CDR3 length: 15 amino acids. Unmatched junction bases numbered 6, after V lost 8 bases and J lost 3 bases. CDR1 MNHEY and CDR2 SVGAGI come from the germline V gene. The CDR3 region is CASGRTGGYTGELFF. The CDR3 DNA is TGTGCCAGCGGACGGACAGGGGGATACACCGGGGAGCTGTTTTTT.

The chain uses TRBV6-4 and TRBJ1-2; no definite D call. The CDR3 consists of 12 residues. Germline CDR1 reads MRHNA; CDR2 reads SNTAGT. Trimming took off 2 bases at V and 7 bases at J, with 8 bases between the two ends. The CDR3 reads CASSDRTSGYTF. The CDR3 region has the DNA TGTGCCAGCAGTGACCGGACTTCTGGCTACACCTTC.

This rearrangement joins TRBV5-4 to TRBJ1-2; D is possibly TRBD1 (6 bases). Germline-derived CDR1 and CDR2 are SGHNT and YYREEE (reference sequence). The CDR3 runs 16 residues. The V and J ends lost 4 bases and 6 bases respectively, with 22 bases between them. The CDR3 DNA sequence: TGTGCCAGCAGCCCCGCTACAGGGAGGGGTATTCATGGCTACACCTTC. It yields the protein CASSPATGRGIHGYTF.

The chain carries TRBV6-5 and TRBJ1-1; D is unclear. The germline V gene encodes CDR1 MNHEY and CDR2 SVGAGI. The CDR3 covers 13 residues. The ends were cut back, 7 bases at V and 1 base at J, with 10 bases in the middle. DNA for the CDR3: TGTGCCAGCACTGGAGGGTCGAACACTGAAGCTTTCTTT. Translating gives CASTGGSNTEAFF.

The chain is built from TRBV11-3 and TRBJ2-1, with a weak D call TRBD2 (7 bases). The germline V and J ends were trimmed by 8 bases and 9 bases, with 20 bases remaining between them. There are 14 residues in the CDR3. Germline-derived CDR1 and CDR2 are SGHNT and YENEEA. The CDR3 region has the DNA TGTGCCAGCGCCGGGGGGCCGTTATTTAGTGAGCAGTTCTTC. As protein: CASAGGPLFSEQFF.

The chain links TRBV4-1 to TRBJ1-6, with a possible D match to TRBD1 (6 bases). CDR3 length equals 13 residues. Trimming took 4 bases from V and 10 from J, leaving 11 bases between them. The V gene's germline CDR1 is MGHRA and CDR2 YSYEKL. In DNA form, the CDR3 reads TGCGCCAGCAGCCTATCAGGGGAATCACCCCTCCACTTT. Translated: CASSLSGESPLHF.

The V gene is TRBV4-1, the J gene TRBJ2-1, with no clear D. Germline values: CDR1 MGHRA, CDR2 YSYEKL. This CDR3 spans 15 amino acids. V lost 1 base, J lost 0 bases, and 7 bases lay in between. The CDR3 sequence is CASSQGASSYNEQFF. The CDR3 region has the DNA TGCGCCAGCAGCCAAGGGGCCAGCTCCTACAATGAGCAGTTCTTC.

The chain joins TRBV28 to TRBJ2-7, with 7 bases that match TRBD2. The CDR3 loop spans 13 amino acids. The V segment lost 8 bases and the J segment 3 bases; nucleotides outside the gene matches: 7. Germline CDR1 and CDR2: MDHEN and SYDVKM. The CDR3 DNA is TGTGCCAGCCTCCGCCGGGACTACTACGAGCAGTACTTC. Translating gives CASLRRDYYEQYF.

This clone turned up a few times. The V call is TRBV5-5, the J call TRBJ2-6; 9 bases align to TRBD1. The junction had 9 bases not matched to a gene; V was cut back by 4 bases and J by 4 bases. Germline CDR1 and CDR2: SGHKS and YYEKEE (reference sequence). The CDR3 is made up of 17 amino acids. The CDR3 loop reads CASSITGGFTGANVLTF. In nucleotides, the CDR3 is TGTGCCAGCAGCATCACAGGGGGCTTTACAGGGGCCAACGTCCTGACTTTC.

The chain is built from TRBV19 and TRBJ2-7; D is uncertain. V gave up 4 bases and J gave up 2 bases, with 15 bases separating them. There are 15 residues in the CDR3. Per germline, CDR1 LNHDA and CDR2 SQIVND (reference sequence). CDR3 bases: TGTGCCAGTAGTACCCCGGGTAGGCCCCCCTACGAGCAGTACTTC. Protein: CASSTPGRPPYEQYF.